This T cell receptor beta chain was observed in a study of shared clonotypes between healthy human individuals. Study-level points and caveats: All-four-donor shared clonotypes had higher generation probabilities than non-shared clonotypes did. Sampling included only blood; tissue repertoires likely differ.

Points on this clone: As yet, its antigen is unknown.

The CDR3 runs 15 residues. Per the germline V gene, CDR1 is WSHSY and CDR2 is SAAADI. V was clipped by 7 bases and J by 0 bases, with 13 bases between them. Study processing details: For the immunoSEQ data, sequences were junction-only without quality scores, so filtering differed. The assay was immunoSEQ multiplex PCR, and TCRdb's table has in-frame clones only and misses some. That table is the source of V, J and clone size, and D and trimming were worked out from the DNA. The data show 2 million or so clones, with 90% to 95% seen just once and 0.1% to 0.15% held by the top ten. The genes are TRBV10-2 and TRBJ1-3; D may be TRBD1 (5 bases). The sequence was obtained from a man aged 18-30 years in good health. The specimen was naive CD4+ T cells sorted from blood. Specified subset: CD45RA+ positively selected. The CDR3 loop reads CASTDWDRSGNTIYF. In DNA, the CDR3 is TGCGCCAGCACCGACTGGGACCGCTCTGGAAACACCATATATTTT.